These 27 T cell receptor beta chains were sequenced from one sample in a study of regulatory T cells in long-lasting Graves disease. Stated time point: newly diagnosed GD, antithyroid drugs for less than 3 months. RNA from PBMCs was the source of the TCR library. Arm-PCR of CDR3 regions and iRepertoire HTBI primers were the basis on which TCR beta libraries were built. TCRdb independently ran MiXCR on the multiplex PCR reads; one entry per CDR3 protein. The sample carries roughly 530,000 distinct CDR3 sequences, roughly 16% recorded once. Separately, the same data were catalogued under a study of T cells in Graves' hyperthyroidism and ophthalmopathy.

The sample in question was peripheral blood mononuclear cells (PBMCs), obtained at new diagnosis, from a patient treated with antithyroid drugs. All receptors come from a woman aged 35-60 years with Graves disease.

The rearrangement uses TRBV6-2 or TRBV6-3 and TRBJ1-1; 8 bases agree with TRBD1. J gave up 3 bases and V 8 bases, and 14 bases lay outside the gene matches. Germline CDR1 and CDR2: MNHEY and SVGEGT. The CDR3 is made up of 16 amino acids. The CDR3 region has the DNA TGTGCCAGCGGCACAGGGGGAAGGGGGTGGGACACTGAAGCTTTCTTT. The encoded protein is CASGTGGRGWDTEAFF.

This chain links TRBV18 with TRBJ2-7, with D unresolved. Germline V lookup: CDR1 KGHSH, CDR2 LQKENI. Trimming took 6 bases from V and 2 from J, leaving 17 bases between them. This CDR3 has 15 amino acids. The CDR3 DNA reads TGTGCCAGCTCCCCCCCACGGATGGGAACCTACGAGCAGTACTTC. Amino acid sequence: CASSPPRMGTYEQYF.

Points on this clonotype: As the CDR3 is not closed by the conserved phenylalanine or tryptophan, this likely results from a read error. This chain joins TRBV19 and TRBJ1-5, with TRBD1 matching 8 bases. This CDR3 contains 17 residues. Germline trimming cut 1 base from V and 3 bases from J; bases unmatched to any gene: 8. Germline CDR1 reads LNHDA; CDR2 reads SQIVND (reference sequence). Here the CDR3 reads CASSIGWTGQDNQPQHS. The CDR3, as DNA: TGTGCCAGTAGTATAGGGTGGACAGGGCAGGACAATCAGCCCCAGCATTCT.

With respect to this clonotype: An end of the junction differs from the germline gene, which may be a read error. The gene calls are TRBV7-9 and TRBJ2-2; a weak D match, TRBD1 (6 bases). This CDR3 spans 13 amino acids. Germline V gene lookup returns CDR1 SEHNR and CDR2 FQNEAQ (reference sequence). Here the CDR3 DNA reads TGTGCCGGCAGCACGGACAGCACCGGGGAGCTGTTTTTT. Residues: CAGSTDSTGELFF.

Notes on this clonotype: A read error is possible here, since a much larger clone lies one base away. The V gene is TRBV30, the J gene TRBJ2-7; TRBD1 matches 9 bases. The CDR3 runs to 16 residues. The trim removed 0 bases at V and 2 bases at J, leaving 8 bases unmatched. The germline V gene has CDR1 GTSNPN and CDR2 SVGIG (reference sequence). In DNA, the CDR3 is TGTGCCTGGAGTGTATGGGGGGGGACAGGGCCCTACGAGCAGTACTTC. It specifies CAWSVWGGTGPYEQYF.

This clonotype was seen ten or more times. This chain uses TRBV12-3 or TRBV12-4 with TRBJ2-1; D might be TRBD1 (5 bases). Trimming cost V 6 bases and J 7 bases, with 13 bases left between them. The length of the CDR3 is 13 residues. The CDR3 coding sequence is TGTGCCAGCAGCCAAGACAGAATTAATGAGCAGTTCTTC. It is translated as CASSQDRINEQFF.

This clonotype was seen only once. The chain combines TRBV18 with TRBJ1-2; D may be TRBD1 (5 bases). Looked up from germline, CDR1 is KGHSH and CDR2 is LQKENI. The CDR3 runs 15 residues. Trimming removed 3 bases from V and 3 bases from J, with 14 bases in between. CDR3 amino acids: CASSPEGCSDYGYTF. The CDR3 DNA reads TGTGCCAGCTCACCCGAGGGGTGTTCAGACTATGGCTACACCTTC.

The chain couples TRBV6-1 to TRBJ1-5; D perhaps matches TRBD1 (6 bases). The germline gives CDR1 MNHNS, CDR2 SASEGT. The CDR3 has 16 amino acids. Trimming stripped 6 bases from V and 0 bases from J, with 15 bases between. CDR3 sequence reads: CASREDSLISNQPQHF. The CDR3 DNA reads as TGTGCCAGCAGAGAGGACAGTTTAATTAGCAATCAGCCCCAGCATTTT.

This clonotype was picked up a small number of times. The chain carries TRBV19 and TRBJ2-5; 7 positions agree with TRBD1. V trimming: 4 bases; J trimming: 5 bases; junction bases outside the gene matches: 4. The length of the CDR3 is 13 residues. The V gene's germline CDR1 is LNHDA and CDR2 SQIVND (reference sequence). The CDR3 sequence is CASSKTGSETQYF. In nucleotides, the CDR3 is TGTGCCAGTAGTAAGACAGGGTCGGAGACCCAGTACTTC. Full variable domain (remainder filled in from reference TRBV19 and TRBJ2-5): DGGITQSPKYLFRKEGQNVTLSCEQNLNHDAMYWYRQDPGQGLRLIYYSQIVNDFQKGDIAEGYSVSREKKESFPLTVTSAQKNPTAFYLCASSKTGSETQYFGPGTRLLVL.

At least ten counts were recorded for this clonotype. The CDR3 here is CASSVDATASEKQFF. CDR3 DNA: TGTGCCAGCAGCGTAGATGCGACAGCATCAGAAAAGCAGTTCTTC. V and J are TRBV9 and TRBJ2-1; D perhaps matches TRBD1 (5 bases). The CDR3 contains 15 residues. Trimming stripped 0 bases from V and 11 bases from J, with 18 bases between. Germline V gives CDR1 SGDLS, CDR2 YYNGEE.

This chain's CDR3 is CASTTPLGQRSGNTIYF. In nucleotides, the CDR3 is TGTGCCAGCACCACACCCCTGGGACAGAGATCTGGAAACACCATATATTTT. J is TRBJ1-3 and V is TRBV12-3 or TRBV12-4; TRBD1 agrees at 7 bases. The CDR3 spans 17 residues. Unmatched junction bases numbered 13, after V lost 7 bases and J lost 1 base.

Only a few counts were recorded for this clonotype. This chain joins TRBV19 and TRBJ1-1; TRBD1 is a possible D gene (5 bases). CDR3 length: 14 residues. V lost 3 bases, J lost 1 base, and 9 bases lay in between. In germline, CDR1 is LNHDA, CDR2 SQIVND (reference sequence). The CDR3 coding sequence is TGTGCCAGTAGTATCGACAGTTGGAACACTGAAGCTTTCTTT. It yields the protein CASSIDSWNTEAFF.

CDR3 sequence: CASSHRDSGDIQYF. CDR3 coding DNA: TGTGCCAGCAGCCACCGGGACTCCGGAGACATTCAGTACTTC. The chain links TRBV3-1 to TRBJ2-4, with a tentative D call TRBD2 (6 bases). The CDR3 runs to 14 residues. CDR1 is LGHDT, CDR2 YNNKEL, per germline (reference sequence). Trimming removed 3 bases from V and 8 bases from J, with 14 bases in between.

The V and J genes are TRBV13 and TRBJ2-1, with 9 bases that match TRBD2. The CDR3 contains 14 residues. The V gene's germline CDR1 is PRHDT and CDR2 FYEKMQ (reference sequence). With V trimmed by 7 bases and J by 5 bases, 6 bases remained unmatched. CDR3 protein: CASKSGGLDNEQFF. The DNA of the CDR3 is TGTGCCAGCAAAAGCGGGGGGCTAGACAATGAGCAGTTCTTC. Together with reference TRBV13 and TRBJ2-1, the CDR3 gives the full variable domain: AAGVIQSPRHLIKEKRETATLKCYPIPRHDTVYWYQQGPGQDPQFLISFYEKMQSDKGSIPDRFSAQQFSDYHSELNMSSLELGDSALYFCASKSGGLDNEQFFGPGTRLTVL.

This clonotype was counted at least ten times. This sequence joins TRBV20-1 and TRBJ2-1; D unclear. The CDR3 runs 14 residues. Germline loops: CDR1 DFQATT, CDR2 SNEGSKA (reference sequence). V was shortened by 3 bases and J by 0 bases, with 9 bases between the two germline ends. CDR3 bases: TGCAGTGCTAGGGGGTCTAGCTCCTACAATGAGCAGTTCTTC. Its translation: CSARGSSSYNEQFF.

This clonotype was counted at least ten times. The chain links TRBV20-1 to TRBJ2-5, with D unresolved. CDR1 is DFQATT and CDR2 is SNEGSKA in the germline V gene (reference sequence). The V end was cut by 3 bases, the J end by 5 bases, with 10 bases between. The CDR3 runs 12 residues. Here the CDR3 reads CSARGGSETQYF. The CDR3 coding sequence is TGCAGTGCTAGGGGTGGTTCGGAGACCCAGTACTTC.

This clonotype was counted ten times or more. The chain couples TRBV7-3 to TRBJ2-1, with 10 bases matching TRBD2. The germline CDR1 and CDR2 sequences are SGHTA and FQGTGA. The CDR3 consists of 19 residues. V shed 5 bases and J 1 base; nucleotides not matched to a gene: 14. The CDR3 here is CASSPLLAGVRWSYNEQFF. DNA for the CDR3: TGTGCCAGCAGCCCCCTCCTAGCGGGGGTTCGTTGGTCCTACAATGAGCAGTTCTTC.

The rearrangement joins TRBV30 to TRBJ1-6; D is undetermined. Germline V gene lookup returns CDR1 GTSNPN and CDR2 SVGIG (reference sequence). CDR3 size: 13 residues. V lost 8 bases, J lost 9 bases, and 17 bases lay in between. CDR3 residues: CAGSRQAPSPLHF. The CDR3 DNA is TGTGCCGGCTCGCGGCAGGCCCCTTCACCCCTCCACTTT.

The gene calls are TRBV5-1 and TRBJ1-6; TRBD1 matches at 7 bases. The junction had 10 bases not matched to a gene; V was cut back by 0 bases and J by 10 bases. The CDR3 totals 16 residues. CDR1 SGHRS and CDR2 YFSETQ come from the germline V gene. The CDR3 spells CASSLAGRQGDSPLHF. Written as DNA, the CDR3 is TGCGCCAGCAGCTTGGCCGGTCGGCAGGGGGACTCACCCCTCCACTTT. Combining the CDR3 with reference TRBV5-1 and TRBJ1-6 gives the whole variable domain KAGVTQTPRYLIKTRGQQVTLSCSPISGHRSVSWYQQTPGQGLQFLFEYFSETQRNKGNFPGRFSGRQFSNSRSEMNVSTLELGDSALYLCASSLAGRQGDSPLHFGNGTRLTVT.

This clonotype showed up many times. The chain uses TRBV7-3 and TRBJ1-1, with D hard to call. V lost 5 bases to trimming and J lost 4 bases, with 14 bases between them. The CDR3 length is 14 residues. In germline, CDR1 is SGHTA, CDR2 FQGTGA. The CDR3 region has the DNA TGTGCCAGCAGCCAAACACGGGATGGCACTGAAGCTTTCTTT. Its translation: CASSQTRDGTEAFF.

The table lists this clonotype with a few counts. The gene calls are TRBV12-3 or TRBV12-4 and TRBJ2-7, with 7 bases identical to TRBD2. J gave up 0 bases and V 4 bases, and 9 bases lay outside the gene matches. The CDR3 totals 16 residues. CDR3 nucleotide sequence: TGTGCCAGCAGTTCGGGCTACGGCGGGGGCTCCTACGAGCAGTACTTC. Translation: CASSSGYGGGSYEQYF.

This clonotype was seen only a few times. V and J are TRBV5-5 and TRBJ2-5; TRBD1 agrees at 7 bases. The V gene's germline CDR1 is SGHKS and CDR2 YYEKEE (reference sequence). Trimming removed 2 bases from V and 5 bases from J; junction bases left unmatched: 9. This CDR3 spans 15 amino acids. In nucleotides, the CDR3 is TGTGCCAGCAGCTTCCTCGGGACAGATGGGGAGACCCAGTACTTC. Translated: CASSFLGTDGETQYF.

The V gene is TRBV20-1, the J gene TRBJ2-7, with 7 positions matching TRBD2. The CDR3 runs 11 residues. Germline lookup yields CDR1 DFQATT and CDR2 SNEGSKA (reference sequence). V shed 6 bases, J shed 5 bases, and the junction held 4 bases outside the gene matches. CDR3 residues: CSAFGRNEQYF. In DNA, the CDR3 is TGCAGTGCGTTCGGGAGGAACGAGCAGTACTTC.

The J gene is TRBJ1-6, the V gene TRBV6-1; D might be TRBD1 (5 bases). The CDR3 loop spans 13 amino acids. Germline V gene sequence: CDR1 MNHNS, CDR2 SASEGT. V gave up 8 bases and J gave up 6 bases, with 11 bases separating them. CDR3 residues: CASDPRGNSPLHF. CDR3 sequence (DNA): TGTGCCAGCGATCCAAGGGGTAATTCACCCCTCCACTTT.

This clonotype was seen a few times. The chain couples TRBV19 to TRBJ2-1; possible D gene TRBD2, 6 bases. Looked up from germline, CDR1 is LNHDA and CDR2 is SQIVND (reference sequence). Between the trimmed V and J ends, which lost 5 bases and 8 bases, there was a span of 25 bases. This CDR3 has 17 amino acids. CDR3 protein: CASSPRPGTPDWYEQFF. The DNA for the CDR3 is TGTGCCAGTAGTCCCCGCCCCGGGACTCCGGACTGGTATGAGCAGTTCTTC. The full variable domain, with the rest looked up from reference TRBV19 and TRBJ2-1, is DGGITQSPKYLFRKEGQNVTLSCEQNLNHDAMYWYRQDPGQGLRLIYYSQIVNDFQKGDIAEGYSVSREKKESFPLTVTSAQKNPTAFYLCASSPRPGTPDWYEQFFGPGTRLTVL.

This clonotype has just a few counts. J is TRBJ2-2 and V is TRBV5-1, with D perhaps given as TRBD1 or TRBD2 (5 bases each). Trimming took 4 bases from V and 4 from J, leaving 17 bases between them. Germline CDR1 SGHRS, CDR2 YFSETQ. This CDR3 is built from 16 residues. The CDR3 coding sequence is TGCGCCAGCAGCGTTCGTACGGGACCGACCACCGGGGAGCTGTTTTTT. This sequence encodes CASSVRTGPTTGELFF.

The chain combines TRBV6-1 with TRBJ2-7, with 7 nucleotides matching TRBD2. This CDR3 region has 11 residues. In germline, CDR1 is MNHNS, CDR2 SASEGT. V was pared by 9 bases and J by 9 bases, with 8 bases of the junction left unmatched. CDR3 region: CARGGGVWQYF. The CDR3 DNA is TGTGCCAGGGGGGGGGGGGTTTGGCAGTACTTC.